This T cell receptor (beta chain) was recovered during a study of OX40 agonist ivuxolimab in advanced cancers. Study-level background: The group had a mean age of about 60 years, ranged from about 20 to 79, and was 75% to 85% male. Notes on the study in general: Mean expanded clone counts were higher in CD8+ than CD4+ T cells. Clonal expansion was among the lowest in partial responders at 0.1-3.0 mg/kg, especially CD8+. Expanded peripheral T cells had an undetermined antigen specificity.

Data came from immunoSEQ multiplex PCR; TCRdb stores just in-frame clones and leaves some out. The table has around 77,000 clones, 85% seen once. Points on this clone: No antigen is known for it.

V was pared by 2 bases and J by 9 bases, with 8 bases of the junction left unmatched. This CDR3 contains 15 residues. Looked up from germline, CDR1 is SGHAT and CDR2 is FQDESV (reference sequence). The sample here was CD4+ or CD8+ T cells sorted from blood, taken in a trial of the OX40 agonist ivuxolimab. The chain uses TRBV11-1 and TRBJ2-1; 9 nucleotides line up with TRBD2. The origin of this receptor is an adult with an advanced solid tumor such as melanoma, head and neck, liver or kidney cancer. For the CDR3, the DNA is TGTGCCAGCAGCTTACGCGGGGGGGCTCTTCTTGAGCAGTTCTTC. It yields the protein CASSLRGGALLEQFF.